This TCR beta chain comes out of a study of cytomegalovirus exposure and HLA in healthy donors. Researchers ran the PCR with 60 Vbeta and 13 Jbeta primers. Libraries were prepared by immunoSEQ multiplex PCR; TCRdb keeps only in-frame clonotypes and omits some of them. The sample holds approximately 110,000 clones. Germline V gives CDR1 SGDLS, CDR2 YYNGEE. The CDR3 extends over 14 amino acids. Trimming cost V 4 bases and J 0 bases, with 11 bases left between them. This receptor was identified in a man between 18 and 35 years old in good health and CMV-seronegative. V and J are TRBV9 and TRBJ2-7; D may be TRBD1 (6 bases). The sample was PBMCs. The CDR3 DNA reads as TGTGCCAGCAGCCCCCAGGGGTACTCCTACGAGCAGTACTTC. This gives the protein CASSPQGYSYEQYF.